Given below is one TCR beta chain in context. The antigen is not known. This sample is part of a study of graft-versus-host responses after intestinal transplantation. Study-wide points: Early post-transplant HvG declines showed an association with peak circulating GvH clone levels.

Some clones are missing from TCRdb's copy, which holds only in-frame ones; the method was immunoSEQ multiplex PCR. The sample contains more than 9,500 clones, about 81% of which appear only once. The CDR3 consists of 13 residues. After removal of 2 bases from V and 6 bases from J, the junction contained 4 bases not matched to a gene. The germline V gene encodes CDR1 MRHNA and CDR2 SNTAGT. The sequence was obtained from a human patient who received an intestinal transplant, so some T cells may come from the graft donor. This chain connects TRBV6-4 to TRBJ2-7; 7 nucleotides match TRBD2. The starting material was PBMCs, obtained around 320 days after intestinal transplant. The CDR3 reads CASSDDGRSEQYF. DNA for the CDR3: TGTGCCAGCAGTGACGACGGGAGGTCCGAGCAGTACTTC.